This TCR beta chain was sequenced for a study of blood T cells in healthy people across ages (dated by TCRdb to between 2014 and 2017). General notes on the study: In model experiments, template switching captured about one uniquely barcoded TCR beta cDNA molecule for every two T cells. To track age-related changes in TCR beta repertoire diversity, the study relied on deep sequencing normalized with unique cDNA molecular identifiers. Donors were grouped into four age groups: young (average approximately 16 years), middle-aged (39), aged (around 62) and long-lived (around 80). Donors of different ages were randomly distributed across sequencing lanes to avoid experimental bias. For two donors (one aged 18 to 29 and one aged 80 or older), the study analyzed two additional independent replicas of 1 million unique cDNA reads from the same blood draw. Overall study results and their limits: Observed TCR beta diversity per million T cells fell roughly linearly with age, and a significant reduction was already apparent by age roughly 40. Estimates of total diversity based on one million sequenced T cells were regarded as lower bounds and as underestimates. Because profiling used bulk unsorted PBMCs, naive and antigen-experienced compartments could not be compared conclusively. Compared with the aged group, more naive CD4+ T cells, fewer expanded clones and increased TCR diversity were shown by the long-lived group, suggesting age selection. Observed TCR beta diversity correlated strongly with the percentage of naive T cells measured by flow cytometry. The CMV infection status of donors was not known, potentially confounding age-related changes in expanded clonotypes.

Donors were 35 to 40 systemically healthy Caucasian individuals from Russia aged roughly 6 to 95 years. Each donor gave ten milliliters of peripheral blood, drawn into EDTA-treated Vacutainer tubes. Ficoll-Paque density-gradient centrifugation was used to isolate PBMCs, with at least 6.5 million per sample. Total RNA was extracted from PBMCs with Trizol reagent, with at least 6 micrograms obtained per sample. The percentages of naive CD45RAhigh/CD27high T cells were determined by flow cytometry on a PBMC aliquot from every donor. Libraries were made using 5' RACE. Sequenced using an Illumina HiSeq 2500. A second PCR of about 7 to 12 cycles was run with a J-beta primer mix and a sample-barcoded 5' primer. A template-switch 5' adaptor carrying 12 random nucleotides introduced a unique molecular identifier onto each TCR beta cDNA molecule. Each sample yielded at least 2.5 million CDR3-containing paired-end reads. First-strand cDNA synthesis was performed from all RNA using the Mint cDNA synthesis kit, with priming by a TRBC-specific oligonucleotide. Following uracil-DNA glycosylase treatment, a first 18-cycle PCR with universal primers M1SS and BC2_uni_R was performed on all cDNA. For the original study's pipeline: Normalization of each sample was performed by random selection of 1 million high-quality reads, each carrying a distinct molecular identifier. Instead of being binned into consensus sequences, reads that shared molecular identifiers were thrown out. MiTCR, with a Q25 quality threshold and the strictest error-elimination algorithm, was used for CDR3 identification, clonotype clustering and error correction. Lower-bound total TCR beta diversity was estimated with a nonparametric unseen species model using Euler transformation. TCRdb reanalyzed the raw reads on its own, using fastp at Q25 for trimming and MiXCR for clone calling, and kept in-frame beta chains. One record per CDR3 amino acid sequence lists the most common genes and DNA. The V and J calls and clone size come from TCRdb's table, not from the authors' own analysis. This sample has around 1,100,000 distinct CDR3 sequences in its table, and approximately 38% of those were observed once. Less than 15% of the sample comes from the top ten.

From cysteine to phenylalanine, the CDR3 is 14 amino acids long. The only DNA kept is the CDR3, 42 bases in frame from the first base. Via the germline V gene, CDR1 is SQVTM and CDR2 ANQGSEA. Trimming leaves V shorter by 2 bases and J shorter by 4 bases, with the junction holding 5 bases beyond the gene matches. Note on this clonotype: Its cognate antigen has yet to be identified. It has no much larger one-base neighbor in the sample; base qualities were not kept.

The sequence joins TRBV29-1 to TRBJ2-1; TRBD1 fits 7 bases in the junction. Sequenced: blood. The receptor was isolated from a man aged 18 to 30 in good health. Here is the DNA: TGCAGCGTTGAATGGTCGGGACAGTACAATGAGCAGTTCTTC. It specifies CSVEWSGQYNEQFF.